These T cell receptor beta chains were read from a single sample in a study of cytotoxic CD8 clonotypes in ibrutinib-treated CLL. The repertoire was sequenced with immunoSEQ multiplex PCR; TCRdb's copy has only in-frame clones and lacks some. The sample lists about 140,000 clones, 80% occurring once. This specimen was PBMCs, taken after 36 months of ibrutinib treatment. Source of these receptors: a human donor with chronic lymphocytic leukemia. CDR3s include the opening cysteine and the closing phenylalanine or tryptophan. D genes are given only for firm matches. Rows may omit the clone size; those that give it use once, few, many or a size class.

D gene,V gene,J gene,clone size,CDR3 DNA,CDR3 protein
TRBD2,TRBV28,TRBJ2-3,.,TGTGCCAGCAGGAAAGAGCCGGGACTAGCGGAGGGTGGGCAGTATTTT,CASRKEPGLAEGGQYF
.,TRBV10-1,TRBJ2-7,.,TGCGCCAGCAGTGACCCTCACGAGGGTTCCGAGCAGTACTTC,CASSDPHEGSEQYF
TRBD1,TRBV6-5,TRBJ1-2,.,TGTGCCAGCAGACAAGGACAGGGCAACTATGGCTACACCTTC,CASRQGQGNYGYTF
TRBD2,TRBV6-5,TRBJ2-7,.,TGTGCCAGCAGGAGGGAGGGAGCCTACGAGCAGTACTTC,CASRREGAYEQYF
TRBD1,TRBV5-4,TRBJ2-7,.,TGTGCCAGCAGCTGGGACAGGGGAGGGGAGCAGTACTTC,CASSWDRGGEQYF
.,TRBV14,TRBJ2-7,few,TGTGCCAGCAGCCACAGTTCGAAGCAGTACTTC,CASSHSSKQYF
.,TRBV19,TRBJ1-5,.,TGTGCCAGTAGTACCCGTCGAACGGGGGGATATTTTCAGCCCCAGCATTTT,CASSTRRTGGYFQPQHF
.,TRBV2,TRBJ2-6,.,TGTGCCAGCAGTGAATTTAGCTCTGGGGCCAACGTCCTGACTTTC,CASSEFSSGANVLTF
.,TRBV21-1,TRBJ2-3,.,TGTGCCAGACGGGGGGGTACCGGGACTACAGATACGCAGTATTTT,CARRGGTGTTDTQYF
.,TRBV7-9,TRBJ1-3,once,TGTGCCAGCAGCTTAATGAGGACAGTCGGAAACACCATATATTTT,CASSLMRTVGNTIYF
.,TRBV28,TRBJ1-6,once,TGTGCCATCCAGGGAGTCAATAATTCACCCCTCCACTTT,CAIQGVNNSPLHF
TRBD2,TRBV13,TRBJ2-2,.,TGTGCCAGCAGCTTCCTAGCGGCTTTGATCACCGGGGAGCTGTTTTTT,CASSFLAALITGELFF
.,TRBV5-1,TRBJ1-2,.,TGCGCCAGCAGCTTGGATGAGACAGGCTATGGCTACACCTTC,CASSLDETGYGYTF
.,TRBV19,TRBJ2-3,.,TGTGCCAGTGATCGAGGCGGTACGCAGTATTTT,CASDRGGTQYF
.,TRBV19,TRBJ1-5,.,TGTGCCAGTAGACAGGGTACGGGCAATCAGCCCCAGCATTTT,CASRQGTGNQPQHF
.,TRBV30,TRBJ2-1,few,TGTGCCTGGAGTGTCCGGAGTCGGCAGTTCTTC,CAWSVRSRQFF
.,TRBV6-5,TRBJ1-3,.,TGTGCCAGCAGTTACGGGATCAGCTCTGGAAACACCATATATTTT,CASSYGISSGNTIYF
TRBD1,TRBV2,TRBJ1-4,.,TGTGCCAGCAGTTACGGGACAGCAACTAATGAAAAACTGTTTTTT,CASSYGTATNEKLFF
TRBD1,TRBV6-6,TRBJ1-5,.,TGTGCCAGCAGTCGAACAGGGGGCCACGATCAGCCCCAGCATTTT,CASSRTGGHDQPQHF
TRBD1,TRBV7-9,TRBJ2-7,.,TGTGCCAGGCCGGGACAGGGGCACTACGAGCAGTACTTC,CARPGQGHYEQYF
.,TRBV6-5,TRBJ2-1,.,TGTGCCAGCAGTTACTCTTCTGGGCTGAGTGATGAGCAGTTCTTC,CASSYSSGLSDEQFF
.,TRBV5-1,TRBJ1-1,.,TGCGCCAGCAGCCCGGGTCAAACGGGGGTTGCTTTCTTT,CASSPGQTGVAFF
.,TRBV2,TRBJ1-6,.,TGTGCCAGCAGCACGCTGGGTGGGAGCTCAAATTCACCCCTCCACTTT,CASSTLGGSSNSPLHF
.,TRBV27,TRBJ1-1,.,TGTGCCAGCAGTTTTACAGGGAACACTGAAGCTTTCTTT,CASSFTGNTEAFF
TRBD1,TRBV30,TRBJ2-7,.,TGTGCCTGGAGTGTGAGGGGGCGCTTAGTACGACTATCCCTCAACGAGCAGTACTTC,CAWSVRGRLVRLSLNEQYF
TRBD1,TRBV14,TRBJ1-2,.,TGTGCCAGCAGCCCCGGACAGGACAGGAACCTCTATGGCTACACCTTC,CASSPGQDRNLYGYTF
.,TRBV11-2,TRBJ1-6,once,TGTGCCAGCAGCCCCATGGGCAATTCACCCCTCCACTTT,CASSPMGNSPLHF
TRBD1,TRBV19,TRBJ1-1,.,TGTGCCAGTATGCGAGGGACAGATAACACTGAAGCTTTCTTT,CASMRGTDNTEAFF
.,TRBV30,TRBJ1-2,.,TGTGCCTGGAGTGTATACAGGGCAGGCTATGGCTACACCTTC,CAWSVYRAGYGYTF
.,TRBV13,TRBJ1-1,.,TGTGCCAGCAGCTTCTTGGGGGCCGGCACTGAAGCTTTCTTT,CASSFLGAGTEAFF
.,TRBV7-9,TRBJ2-1,.,TGTGCCAGCAGCTTAGCCGGGAGTAGTTACAATGAGCAGTTCTTC,CASSLAGSSYNEQFF
.,TRBV5-1,TRBJ1-6,.,TGCGCCAGCAGCCCACCCCTTACAGGGCTATTCTCACCCCTCCACTTT,CASSPPLTGLFSPLHF
TRBD2,TRBV7-3,TRBJ2-3,.,TGTGCCAGCAGAGACAGCGGGAGGGCGGCAGATACGCAGTATTTT,CASRDSGRAADTQYF
.,TRBV5-1,TRBJ2-2,few,TGCGCCAGCAGCTTCGGGCAGGGGAACACCGGGGAGCTGTTTTTT,CASSFGQGNTGELFF
.,TRBV5-1,TRBJ1-2,.,TGCGCCAGCAGCTTGGACCGGTGGGGGGCTGGCTACACCTTC,CASSLDRWGAGYTF
.,TRBV7-9,TRBJ1-6,.,TGTGCCAGCAGCTTACCAGGGGTTAATTCACCCCTCCACTTT,CASSLPGVNSPLHF
.,TRBV6-6,TRBJ2-7,.,TGTGCCAGCAGTTACTACGAGGGGAGCTCCTACGAGCAGTACTTC,CASSYYEGSSYEQYF